Included here is one TCR beta chain sequence, with context. The source of the sample is a study of T cell changes during pregnancy in multiple sclerosis. Generated by immunoSEQ multiplex PCR, the TCRdb table keeps only in-frame clones and is missing some. The sample records just over 90,000 clones, roughly nine tenths being singletons. The V gene end was trimmed by 4 bases and the J gene end by 6 bases; junction bases not matched to a gene: 3. Per germline, CDR1 SGHNT and CDR2 YYREEE (reference sequence). The CDR3 is 15 residues long. V is TRBV5-4 and J is TRBJ2-2; TRBD2 aligns across 13 bases. The material was peripheral blood, obtained after pregnancy. The clonotype comes from a female donor in good health, enrolled as a control in a pregnancy study. CDR3 bases: TGTGCCAGCAGCCTTACTAGCGGGGGGGCCGGGGAGCTGTTTTTT. Translating it yields CASSLTSGGAGELFF.